The T cell receptor beta chain under discussion was sequenced for a study of regulatory T cells in long-lasting Graves disease. Study-wide results and caveats: Thyroid tissue went unstudied; only peripheral blood was examined.

This clonotype was counted at least ten times. Its antigen is undetermined. Deletions cut 6 bases from V and 0 bases from J, with 6 bases between. The CDR3 has 13 amino acids. Libraries of TCR beta came from iRepertoire HTBI primers plus Arm-PCR of CDR3 regions. MiXCR, applied by TCRdb to the multiplex PCR reads, yields one record per CDR3 protein. This sample has 510,000 or so distinct CDR3 sequences, with about 11% found just once. Noted time point: newly diagnosed GD, antithyroid drugs for less than 3 months. PBMCs were the source of the RNA used for TCR sequencing. Patient provenance is recorded as an endocrinology department in Xi'an, China. These data were also reused for a study on T cells in Graves' hyperthyroidism and ophthalmopathy. That paper notes: Graves' hyperthyroidism is called stable when ophthalmopathy does not progress within 18 months. The HTBI primer set served for first-round RT-PCR of the TCR CDR3.

The origin of this receptor is a woman younger than 45 with Graves disease. The sequences come from peripheral blood mononuclear cells (PBMCs), collected at new diagnosis, from a patient treated with antithyroid drugs. This rearrangement joins TRBV12-3 or TRBV12-4 to TRBJ2-1; D unclear. CDR3 DNA sequence: TGTGCCAGCAGACATAGCTCCTACAATGAGCAGTTCTTC. Amino acid sequence: CASRHSSYNEQFF.